This is a list of T cell receptor beta chains from one sample in a study of blood T cell repertoires in COVID-19. Libraries were prepared by immunoSEQ multiplex PCR; TCRdb keeps only in-frame clonotypes and omits some of them. Here the sample spans some 200,000 clones, 65% to 90% being singletons. The specimen was peripheral blood. These TCRs come from a man older than 75 with acute or convalescent COVID-19. Both conserved end residues are part of each CDR3. The D gene is left open where the match is weak. Not all rows give a size; the values are once, few, many and, for expanded clones, a class.

D: .; J: TRBJ2-7; size: .; V: TRBV7-9; DNA: TGTGCCAGCAGTTTAGGGGGAGTGGGCGAGCAGTACTTC; CDR3: CASSLGGVGEQYF
D: .; J: TRBJ2-2; size: .; V: TRBV24-1; DNA: TGTGCCATCCAACCGGGACACCAAGCCGGGGAGCTGTTTTTT; CDR3: CAIQPGHQAGELFF
D: .; J: TRBJ1-2; size: .; V: TRBV18; DNA: TGTGCCAGCTCACCAAATAAGGGGGATGGCTACACCTTC; CDR3: CASSPNKGDGYTF
D: .; J: TRBJ2-3; size: .; V: TRBV5-6; DNA: TGTGCCAGCAGCTTGTTGCGGGATCTCCAACCAGATACGCAGTATTTT; CDR3: CASSLLRDLQPDTQYF
D: TRBD2; J: TRBJ2-7; size: .; V: TRBV3-1/TRBV3-2; DNA: TGTGCCAGCAGCCAAGGACTAGCGGGAGGGAGCGAGCAGTACTTC; CDR3: CASSQGLAGGSEQYF
D: .; J: TRBJ2-5; size: .; V: TRBV4-3; DNA: TGCGCCAGCAGCCAAGAGGCAGGGCTTTCAGAGACCCAGTACTTC; CDR3: CASSQEAGLSETQYF
D: TRBD2; J: TRBJ2-1; size: .; V: TRBV20-1; DNA: TGCAGTGCTAGTCTCGCGGGAGGGGTTGTTTTCTTC; CDR3: CSASLAGGVVFF
D: TRBD2; J: TRBJ2-1; size: .; V: TRBV6-2/TRBV6-3; DNA: TGTGCCAGCAGTTTCCCTGGGCGGGAGGCAACCCGAAATGAGCAGTTCTTC; CDR3: CASSFPGREATRNEQFF
D: TRBD1; J: TRBJ1-1; size: .; V: TRBV15; DNA: TGTGCCACCAGCAGATTATTAGGACAGGGGCGGCGGGCTGAAGCTTTCTTT; CDR3: CATSRLLGQGRRAEAFF
D: .; J: TRBJ2-2; size: .; V: TRBV9; DNA: TGTGCCAGCAGCGTAGGTCCAGGGGACACCGGGGAGCTGTTTTTT; CDR3: CASSVGPGDTGELFF
D: TRBD2; J: TRBJ2-3; size: .; V: TRBV30; DNA: TGTGCCTGGAGGAATAGCGGGGCCACAGATACGCAGTATTTT; CDR3: CAWRNSGATDTQYF
D: TRBD1; J: TRBJ1-6; size: once; V: TRBV28; DNA: TGTGCCGGGGGACAGGGGGCCCATTCACCCCTCCACTTT; CDR3: CAGGQGAHSPLHF
D: .; J: TRBJ2-7; size: .; V: TRBV19; DNA: TGTGCCAGTAGTCGTACAGGGACCGGGGTCTACGAGCAGTACTTC; CDR3: CASSRTGTGVYEQYF
D: TRBD1; J: TRBJ1-6; size: .; V: TRBV6-6; DNA: TGTGCCAGCAGTAAGGGACAGGGGGCCTCTTCACCCCTCCACTTT; CDR3: CASSKGQGASSPLHF
D: .; J: TRBJ2-7; size: .; V: TRBV18; DNA: TGTGCCAGCTCACCGACTAGGTTGGCGTCCTACGAGCAGTACTTC; CDR3: CASSPTRLASYEQYF
D: TRBD1; J: TRBJ1-5; size: .; V: TRBV14; DNA: TGTGCCAGCAGCCAAAGTGGGGACAGCCTACATTTT; CDR3: CASSQSGDSLHF
D: .; J: TRBJ2-7; size: .; V: TRBV5-4; DNA: TGTGCCAGCAGCTTTAGCGGACTCGGGGGAGAGCAGTACTTC; CDR3: CASSFSGLGGEQYF
D: TRBD2; J: TRBJ2-1; size: .; V: TRBV5-4; DNA: TGTGCCAGCAGCTTGGCTAGCGGGAGTAATGAGCAGTTCTTC; CDR3: CASSLASGSNEQFF
D: TRBD1; J: TRBJ1-6; size: .; V: TRBV27; DNA: TGTGCCAGCAGTTTAGGACAGGGGGATTCACCCCTCCACTTT; CDR3: CASSLGQGDSPLHF
D: TRBD1; J: TRBJ1-2; size: few; V: TRBV7-3; DNA: TGTGCCAGCAGCTTCCAGGACAGGGCTGGCTACACCTTC; CDR3: CASSFQDRAGYTF
D: .; J: TRBJ2-1; size: many; V: TRBV19; DNA: TGTGCCAGTAGTGGACAGAGAGGAGATGAGCAGTTCTTC; CDR3: CASSGQRGDEQFF
D: .; J: TRBJ2-5; size: .; V: TRBV7-9; DNA: TGTGCCAGCAGCTTACAGGGGGAGACCCAGTACTTC; CDR3: CASSLQGETQYF
D: TRBD1; J: TRBJ1-1; size: .; V: TRBV30; DNA: TGTGCCTGGAGTGTACCGGGGACAGGGAACACTGAAGCTTTCTTT; CDR3: CAWSVPGTGNTEAFF
D: .; J: TRBJ2-1; size: .; V: TRBV28; DNA: TGTGCCAGCAGTTACCACCGGGGGGCGGATGAGCAGTTCTTC; CDR3: CASSYHRGADEQFF
D: TRBD1; J: TRBJ1-1; size: .; V: TRBV18; DNA: TGTGCCAGCTCACAAAACAGGGGAGAAGCTTTCTTT; CDR3: CASSQNRGEAFF
D: TRBD2; J: TRBJ2-5; size: .; V: TRBV18; DNA: TGTGCCAGCTCACCACCCCGACTAGCGGGAGCGACGGGAGAGACCCAGTACTTC; CDR3: CASSPPRLAGATGETQYF
D: .; J: TRBJ2-2; size: .; V: TRBV7-2; DNA: TGTGCCAGCAGCTTTACGAACACCGGGGAGCTGTTTTTT; CDR3: CASSFTNTGELFF
D: .; J: TRBJ2-6; size: .; V: TRBV18; DNA: TGTGCCAGCTCACCGAACAGGGCCGGTCTCTCTGGGGCCAACGTCCTGACTTTC; CDR3: CASSPNRAGLSGANVLTF
D: .; J: TRBJ2-1; size: .; V: TRBV10-1; DNA: TGCGCCAGCAGTGGAATTCGGGGCTCCTACAATGAGCAGTTCTTC; CDR3: CASSGIRGSYNEQFF
D: .; J: TRBJ2-6; size: few; V: TRBV30; DNA: TGTGCCTGGAAATTTGGGGGCGCTCTCTCTGGGGCCAACGTCCTGACTTTC; CDR3: CAWKFGGALSGANVLTF
D: .; J: TRBJ1-6; size: .; V: TRBV7-2; DNA: TGTGCCAGCAGCTTAGTCCCGGGGGGGGCGTCCTATAATTCACCCCTCCACTTT; CDR3: CASSLVPGGASYNSPLHF